A single sample is the source of the 19 T cell receptor beta chains below, sequenced in a study of PD-L1 blockade in urothelial cancer. Libraries were prepared by immunoSEQ multiplex PCR; TCRdb keeps only in-frame clonotypes and omits some of them. This table holds 25,000 to 35,000 clones, about 89% found once. The specimen was PBMCs, collected around atezolizumab (anti-PD-L1) treatment. These receptors were collected from a man aged 45-65 years with urothelial cancer.

The chain is built from TRBV7-9 and TRBJ2-4; 8 positions agree with TRBD1. The CDR3 is made up of 14 amino acids. V gave up 5 bases and J gave up 4 bases; unmatched junction bases: 4. CDR1 is SEHNR and CDR2 is FQNEAQ in the germline V gene (reference sequence). The CDR3 sequence: CASSPRTGKNIQYF. The CDR3 DNA is TGTGCCAGCAGCCCACGGACAGGGAAAAACATTCAGTACTTC.

The chain links TRBV5-1 to TRBJ2-3, with 8 bases lining up with TRBD1. V gave up 4 bases and J gave up 2 bases; unmatched junction bases: 12. The V gene's germline CDR1 is SGHRS and CDR2 YFSETQ. The CDR3 is 17 residues long. For the CDR3, the DNA is TGCGCCAGCAGCACCGGGACAGGAGTTCCCTTCACAGATACGCAGTATTTT. This sequence encodes CASSTGTGVPFTDTQYF.

This rearrangement joins TRBV27 to TRBJ1-2; TRBD1 aligns across 9 bases. The trim removed 5 bases at V and 4 bases at J, leaving 11 bases unmatched. This CDR3 is built from 16 residues. CDR1 MNHEY and CDR2 SMNVEV come from the germline V gene (reference sequence). The CDR3 DNA sequence: TGTGCCAGCAGTCCCTTACAGGGGGCACCCTTCTATGGCTACACCTTC. Translated, it gives CASSPLQGAPFYGYTF.

The gene calls are TRBV27 and TRBJ2-2; perhaps TRBD2 as D (7 bases). Trimming pared 2 bases from V and 6 bases from J, leaving 16 bases between. Per the germline V gene, CDR1 is MNHEY and CDR2 is SMNVEV (reference sequence). The CDR3 has 16 amino acids. The CDR3 bases are TGTGCCAGCAGTTTACTGAGGGGGGGCAGGGCCGGGGAGCTGTTTTTT. Translated: CASSLLRGGRAGELFF.

The chain combines TRBV28 with TRBJ2-3; 12 bases are a match to TRBD2. Germline loops: CDR1 MDHEN, CDR2 SYDVKM. CDR3 size: 17 residues. J gave up 5 bases and V 1 base, and 7 bases lay outside the gene matches. CDR3 region: CASSLSPSGRALDTQYF. The CDR3 DNA reads as TGTGCCAGCAGTTTATCGCCTAGCGGGAGGGCCTTAGATACGCAGTATTTT.

CDR3: CASSLSRMNTGELFF. The CDR3 bases are TGTGCCAGCAGCTTAAGCAGGATGAACACCGGGGAGCTGTTTTTT. J is TRBJ2-2 and V is TRBV7-3; D is unresolved. Germline CDR1 and CDR2: SGHTA and FQGTGA. With 1 base removed from V and 1 base from J, the gap between germline ends came to 7 bases. This CDR3 comprises 15 residues.

The chain uses TRBV4-1 and TRBJ1-1; 8 bases agree with TRBD1. The CDR3 is 16 residues long. Germline CDR1 and CDR2: MGHRA and YSYEKL. V was clipped by 4 bases and J by 6 bases; unmatched bases: 13. For the CDR3, the DNA is TGCGCCAGCAGCCCACTGGGACAGGCGAATCGGGCTGAAGCTTTCTTT. This translates into CASSPLGQANRAEAFF.

The V gene is TRBV11-2, the J gene TRBJ2-1, with 8 bases fitting TRBD1. This CDR3 has 13 amino acids. With V trimmed by 5 bases and J by 4 bases, 1 base remained unmatched. Germline V lookup: CDR1 SGHAT, CDR2 FQNNGV. The CDR3 sequence is CASSGQGYNEQFF. The CDR3 region has the DNA TGTGCCAGCAGCGGACAGGGTTACAATGAGCAGTTCTTC.

The chain employs TRBV27 and TRBJ2-7; 7 nucleotides agree with TRBD2. V trimming: 4 bases; J trimming: 5 bases; junction bases outside the gene matches: 8. CDR3 length equals 14 residues. The germline CDR1 and CDR2 sequences are MNHEY and SMNVEV (reference sequence). In DNA form, the CDR3 reads TGTGCCAGCAGTTGGACTAGAAAGTATAACGAGCAGTACTTC. Translated, it gives CASSWTRKYNEQYF.

In DNA, the CDR3 is TGTGCCAGCAACCAATACGGGGAGACCCAGTACTTC. Protein: CASNQYGETQYF. This sequence joins TRBV28 and TRBJ2-5; no firm D call. Trimming removed 7 bases from V and 5 bases from J, with 11 bases in between. CDR1 is MDHEN and CDR2 is SYDVKM in the germline V gene. The CDR3 runs to 12 residues.

The chain carries TRBV5-1 and TRBJ1-1; D gene ambiguous. CDR1 SGHRS and CDR2 YFSETQ come from the germline V gene. The CDR3 covers 15 residues. V lost 4 bases to trimming and J lost 1 base, with 14 bases between them. CDR3 nucleotides: TGCGCCAGCAGCCCGGAGGGTCGGCCGAACACTGAAGCTTTCTTT. Residues: CASSPEGRPNTEAFF.

This clone has only one observation. The V gene is TRBV29-1, the J gene TRBJ2-5; 8 bases map to TRBD2. V was pared by 3 bases and J by 0 bases, with 6 bases of the junction left unmatched. CDR3 length: 15 amino acids. Per germline, CDR1 SQVTM and CDR2 ANQGSEA. The CDR3 protein is CSVERTSSYQETQYF. The CDR3, as DNA: TGCAGCGTTGAGAGGACTAGCTCGTACCAAGAGACCCAGTACTTC.

The chain recombines TRBV30 with TRBJ2-7; maybe TRBD2 (6 bases). The germline gives CDR1 GTSNPN, CDR2 SVGIG (reference sequence). The length of the CDR3 is 14 residues. V was shortened by 4 bases and J by 2 bases, with 15 bases between the two germline ends. CDR3 DNA: TGTGCCTGGAATCTATATGGAGGGGCCTACGAGCAGTACTTC. Its translation is CAWNLYGGAYEQYF.

The chain employs TRBV27 and TRBJ2-7; D is possibly TRBD2 (5 bases). CDR1 is MNHEY and CDR2 is SMNVEV in the germline V gene (reference sequence). V lost 0 bases to trimming and J lost 4 bases, with 7 bases between them. The CDR3 contains 13 residues. For the CDR3, the DNA is TGTGCCAGCAGTTTATCGTCGGGATACGAGCAGTACTTC. Its translation: CASSLSSGYEQYF.

V and J are TRBV25-1 and TRBJ1-1; D remains ambiguous. The CDR3 is 14 amino acids. Germline loops: CDR1 MGHDK, CDR2 SYGVNS. The ends were cut back, 4 bases at V and 1 base at J, with 10 bases in the middle. The CDR3, as DNA: TGTGCCAGCAGTGGCCCAACGAGGAACACTGAAGCTTTCTTT. The encoded protein is CASSGPTRNTEAFF. Full variable domain (missing parts from reference TRBV25-1 and TRBJ1-1): EADIYQTPRYLVIGTGKKITLECSQTMGHDKMYWYQQDPGMELHLIHYSYGVNSTEKGDLSSESTVSRIRTEHFPLTLESARPSHTSQYLCASSGPTRNTEAFFGQGTRLTVV.

The chain links TRBV19 to TRBJ2-2, with D possibly being TRBD1 (6 bases). The germline gives CDR1 LNHDA, CDR2 SQIVND (reference sequence). Trimming pared 2 bases from V and 6 bases from J, leaving 7 bases between. CDR3 length: 13 residues. The CDR3 spells CASSIRGSGELFF. DNA for the CDR3: TGTGCCAGTAGTATAAGGGGGTCCGGGGAGCTGTTTTTT.

The V call is TRBV4-3, the J call TRBJ2-2; D is uncertain. This CDR3 comprises 13 residues. With 0 bases removed from V and 7 bases from J, the gap between germline ends came to 6 bases. From germline, CDR1 is LGHNA and CDR2 YSLEER. This CDR3 reads CASSQDYIGELFF. DNA of the CDR3: TGCGCCAGCAGCCAAGATTACATCGGGGAGCTGTTTTTT.

This chain uses TRBV27 with TRBJ1-5; 7 bases map to TRBD1. V lost 6 bases and J lost 4; bases outside the gene matches: 18. Germline V lookup: CDR1 MNHEY, CDR2 SMNVEV (reference sequence). The CDR3 spans 18 residues. The CDR3 DNA sequence: TGTGCCAGCAGAGCCGCTAGCCCCCGGGGACAGAAGAATCAGCCCCAGCATTTT. Protein product: CASRAASPRGQKNQPQHF.

This clone was detected a few times. The chain carries TRBV11-1 and TRBJ2-2; possibly TRBD1 for D (6 bases). V was trimmed by 3 bases and J by 5 bases, leaving 16 bases between them. Germline CDR1 and CDR2: SGHAT and FQDESV (reference sequence). The CDR3 is 16 residues long. CDR3 residues: CASSFGTNHKTGELFF. CDR3 nucleotides: TGTGCCAGCAGCTTCGGGACAAACCATAAAACCGGGGAGCTGTTTTTT.